Following are 29 T cell receptor beta chains from one sample sequenced in a study of control samples from healthy donors and cancer patients. The protocol was immunoSEQ multiplex PCR, while the TCRdb copy is restricted to in-frame clones and leaves out a portion. The sample carries roughly 41,000 clones, approximately 94% recorded once. Sequenced material: blood. These receptors were taken from a man aged 55 to 70 in good health.

This chain connects TRBV9 to TRBJ2-1; the match to TRBD1 covers 7 bases. CDR1 and CDR2 (germline): SGDLS, YYNGEE. CDR3 length equals 16 residues. The ends lost 4 bases at V and 6 bases at J; junction bases unmatched: 13. The CDR3: CASSLRGTESLNEQFF. CDR3 nucleotides: TGTGCCAGCAGCCTTAGGGGGACAGAAAGCCTCAATGAGCAGTTCTTC.

The J gene is TRBJ2-3, the V gene TRBV27; weak D call: TRBD1 (6 bases). The V end lost 3 bases, the J end lost 2 bases, and 9 bases lay between the germline ends. The CDR3 runs to 14 residues. Germline CDR1 MNHEY, CDR2 SMNVEV (reference sequence). The CDR3 sequence: CASSLGTITDTQYF. DNA for the CDR3: TGTGCCAGCAGTTTGGGGACAATCACAGATACGCAGTATTTT.

The chain links TRBV3-1 (or the pseudogene TRBV3-2) to TRBJ1-1; weak D call: TRBD1 (5 bases). The V end lost 5 bases, the J end lost 1 base, and 14 bases lay between the germline ends. The V gene's germline CDR1 is LGHDT and CDR2 YNNKEL (reference sequence). CDR3 length equals 15 residues. The CDR3 region has the DNA TGTGCCAGCAGCGTTTGGGTGGGGGGGAACACTGAAGCTTTCTTT. Protein product: CASSVWVGGNTEAFF.

J is TRBJ1-4 and V is TRBV3-1 (or the pseudogene TRBV3-2); tentative D call: TRBD1 (6 bases). This CDR3 has 15 residues. The ends were cut back, 5 bases at V and 4 bases at J, with 14 bases in the middle. The V gene's germline CDR1 is LGHDT and CDR2 YNNKEL (reference sequence). CDR3 bases: TGTGCCAGCAGCTCCCGAGGACAGTTTAATGAAAAACTGTTTTTT. Translating gives CASSSRGQFNEKLFF.

CDR3 amino acids: CASSLEGVNEQFF. The DNA of the CDR3 is TGTGCCAGCAGCTTAGAGGGGGTGAATGAGCAGTTCTTC. J is TRBJ2-1 and V is TRBV7-8, with D possibly being TRBD1 (6 bases). The CDR3 runs to 13 residues. V lost 1 base and J 7 bases, leaving 8 bases between the germline ends. Germline CDR1 and CDR2: SGHVS and FQNEAQ. Variable domain in full (rest from reference TRBV7-8 and TRBJ2-1): GAGVSQSPRYKVAKRGQDVALRCDPISGHVSLFWYQQALGQGPEFLTYFQNEAQLDKSGLPSDRFFAERPEGSVSTLKIQRTQQEDSAVYLCASSLEGVNEQFFGPGTRLTVL.

Of note for this clone: The junction shows a germline mismatch at one end, possibly a read error. The chain recombines TRBV7-7 with TRBJ2-1, with 10 bases fitting TRBD2. Germline V gives CDR1 SSHAT, CDR2 FNYEAQ (reference sequence). The CDR3 length is 15 residues. CDR3 sequence: CASSLRLAGPSEQFF. CDR3 coding DNA: TGTGCTAGCAGCTTACGACTAGCGGGCCCCAGTGAGCAGTTCTTC.

The rearrangement uses TRBV2 and TRBJ1-2; possibly TRBD1 for D (6 bases). There are 14 residues in the CDR3. CDR1 is SNHLY and CDR2 is FYNNEI in the germline V gene. The ends were cut back, 2 bases at V and 2 bases at J, with 9 bases in the middle. Written as DNA, the CDR3 is TGTGCCAGCAGTGAAAGGGGACACAACTATGGCTACACCTTC. Residues: CASSERGHNYGYTF.

The rearrangement uses TRBV7-3 and TRBJ2-1, with 8 bases fitting TRBD2. The length of the CDR3 is 15 residues. Germline V gives CDR1 SGHTA, CDR2 FQGTGA. After removal of 5 bases from V and 6 bases from J, the junction contained 9 bases not matched to a gene. CDR3 region: CASSPTPGGFNEQFF. CDR3 bases: TGTGCCAGCAGCCCTACTCCGGGAGGGTTCAATGAGCAGTTCTTC.

This rearrangement joins TRBV6-6 to TRBJ2-7; 13 bases line up with TRBD2. Trimming removed 7 bases from V and 3 bases from J; junction bases left unmatched: 3. The CDR3 consists of 14 residues. Germline CDR1 and CDR2: MNHNY and SVGAGI (reference sequence). The CDR3 loop is CASTGLAGDYEQYF. CDR3 nucleotides: TGTGCCAGCACCGGACTAGCGGGAGACTACGAGCAGTACTTC.

The chain links TRBV29-1 to TRBJ2-7, with a tentative D call TRBD2 (6 bases). Looked up from germline, CDR1 is SQVTM and CDR2 is ANQGSEA. This CDR3 is 14 amino acids long. With 2 bases removed from V and 6 bases from J, the gap between germline ends came to 17 bases. The CDR3 protein is CSVEFGGILTEQYF. CDR3 nucleotide sequence: TGCAGCGTTGAATTTGGCGGGATCCTTACCGAGCAGTACTTC.

The CDR3 sequence is CASSPRALTEAFF. The CDR3 nucleotides read TGTGCCAGCAGTCCCCGGGCCCTCACTGAAGCTTTCTTT. This chain connects TRBV6-5 to TRBJ1-1; D unclear. This CDR3 region has 13 residues. In germline, CDR1 is MNHEY, CDR2 SVGAGI. V was trimmed by 5 bases and J by 4 bases, leaving 11 bases between them.

The chain carries TRBV20-1 and TRBJ2-1; the D is unclear. The CDR3 consists of 11 residues. The germline gives CDR1 DFQATT, CDR2 SNEGSKA (reference sequence). V lost 7 bases to trimming and J lost 9 bases, with 13 bases between them. CDR3 sequence: CSGALMGEQFF. The CDR3 region has the DNA TGCAGTGGAGCCCTCATGGGTGAGCAGTTCTTC.

This clone has only one observation. The V gene is TRBV7-9, the J gene TRBJ1-2, with 8 bases identical to TRBD1. Trimming cost V 3 bases and J 3 bases; bases outside gene matches: 3. The CDR3 extends over 14 amino acids. Germline V gives CDR1 SEHNR, CDR2 FQNEAQ (reference sequence). The CDR3 here is CASSFGQGDYGYTF. CDR3 DNA: TGTGCCAGCAGCTTCGGACAGGGAGACTATGGCTACACCTTC.

The chain is built from TRBV11-2 and TRBJ2-1, with a tentative D call TRBD2 (6 bases). V was cut by 3 bases and J by 4 bases, with 13 bases left in between. This CDR3 is built from 15 residues. Per germline, CDR1 SGHAT and CDR2 FQNNGV. CDR3: CASSFLAGGYNEQFF. CDR3 nucleotide sequence: TGTGCCAGCAGCTTTTTAGCAGGAGGGTACAATGAGCAGTTCTTC. Filled out from reference TRBV11-2 and TRBJ2-1, the complete variable domain reads EAGVAQSPRYKIIEKRQSVAFWCNPISGHATLYWYQQILGQGPKLLIQFQNNGVVDDSQLPKDRFSAERLKGVDSTLKIQPAKLEDSAVYLCASSFLAGGYNEQFFGPGTRLTVL.

V is TRBV6-6 and J is TRBJ2-4; a possible D gene is TRBD2 (5 bases). Germline V gives CDR1 MNHNY, CDR2 SVGAGI (reference sequence). Trimming left V 6 bases short and J 1 base short, with 10 bases between. The CDR3 extends over 14 amino acids. The CDR3 DNA reads TGTGCCAGCAGGGGCGGGTGGGCCAAAAACATTCAGTACTTC. Translated: CASRGGWAKNIQYF.

The chain recombines TRBV19 with TRBJ2-2; D is possibly TRBD1 or TRBD2 (7 bases each). Germline V gene data show CDR1 as LNHDA and CDR2 as SQIVND (reference sequence). This CDR3 spans 14 amino acids. Trimming shortened V by 2 bases and J by 7 bases, and 11 bases separated the two germline ends. The chain's CDR3 is CASSIQGGVGELFF. CDR3 DNA: TGTGCCAGTAGTATACAGGGGGGGGTCGGGGAGCTGTTTTTT.

V is TRBV27 and J is TRBJ1-6; D uncertain. This CDR3 is 17 amino acids long. Trimming stripped 4 bases from V and 0 bases from J, with 13 bases between. Per the germline V gene, CDR1 is MNHEY and CDR2 is SMNVEV (reference sequence). As DNA, the CDR3 is TGTGCCAGCAGTTCCGACAAACCCAGCTCCTATAATTCACCCCTCCACTTT. Residues: CASSSDKPSSYNSPLHF.

The rearrangement links TRBV28 to TRBJ1-3; the D gene is possibly TRBD1 (5 bases). Per the germline V gene, CDR1 is MDHEN and CDR2 is SYDVKM. The V and J ends lost 4 bases and 3 bases respectively, with 16 bases between them. CDR3 length: 16 residues. CDR3 protein: CASSSGSREGGNTIYF. The DNA for the CDR3 is TGTGCCAGCAGTTCAGGGTCAAGGGAAGGTGGAAACACCATATATTTT.

CDR3 residues: CASGLTPGQGSYEQYF. The DNA of the CDR3 is TGTGCTAGTGGTTTAACCCCGGGACAGGGGTCCTACGAGCAGTACTTC. The chain combines TRBV12-5 with TRBJ2-7; 10 bases fit TRBD1. There are 16 residues in the CDR3. CDR1 and CDR2 (germline): LGHNT, FRNRAP. V shed 3 bases and J 1 base; nucleotides not matched to a gene: 6.

CDR3 DNA sequence: TGTGCCAGCAGCTCGCTTTTTCTTAGGGGAAACACTGAAGCTTTCTTT. Its protein is CASSSLFLRGNTEAFF. The chain recombines TRBV7-9 with TRBJ1-1, with D tentatively TRBD1 (5 bases). The CDR3 runs 16 residues. Germline CDR1 is SEHNR and CDR2 is FQNEAQ (reference sequence). With 4 bases removed from V and 2 bases from J, the gap between germline ends came to 17 bases.

V usage is TRBV3-1 (or the pseudogene TRBV3-2) and J usage is TRBJ2-7; 8 positions match TRBD1. Germline trimming cut 2 bases from V and 7 bases from J; bases unmatched to any gene: 10. CDR1 and CDR2 (germline): LGHDT, YNNKEL (reference sequence). This CDR3 is built from 15 residues. The chain's CDR3 is CASSQRTGSLGEQYF. CDR3 nucleotide sequence: TGTGCCAGCAGCCAACGGACAGGGAGTTTAGGTGAGCAGTACTTC.

This rearrangement joins TRBV6-5 to TRBJ2-1; tentative D call: TRBD1 (7 bases). Trimming left V 7 bases short and J 4 bases short, with 17 bases between. Per germline, CDR1 MNHEY and CDR2 SVGAGI. This CDR3 spans 15 amino acids. The CDR3: CASNSGGTFYNEQFF. CDR3 DNA sequence: TGTGCCAGCAATTCAGGGGGGACCTTTTACAATGAGCAGTTCTTC.

This chain joins TRBV9 and TRBJ1-3; D unresolved. Germline V gene sequence: CDR1 SGDLS, CDR2 YYNGEE. The CDR3 consists of 14 residues. Trimming removed 2 bases from V and 3 bases from J, with 9 bases in between. CDR3 sequence (DNA): TGTGCCAGCAGCGTTGACGGGTTTGGAAACACCATATATTTT. Its protein product is CASSVDGFGNTIYF.

The chain links TRBV5-4 to TRBJ2-2; perhaps D is TRBD1 or TRBD2 (5 bases each). V lost 0 bases and J 4 bases, leaving 7 bases between the germline ends. Germline V gives CDR1 SGHNT, CDR2 YYREEE (reference sequence). The CDR3 has 14 residues. Here the CDR3 DNA reads TGTGCCAGCAGCTTGGTTGGGGGCACCGGGGAGCTGTTTTTT. It is translated as CASSLVGGTGELFF.

The chain couples TRBV29-1 to TRBJ1-1, with TRBD1 identical over 7 bases. The J segment lost 7 bases and the V segment lost 0 bases, leaving 2 bases of the junction unmatched. CDR1 and CDR2 from the germline V gene are SQVTM and ANQGSEA. The CDR3 covers 12 residues. The CDR3 here is CSVEEGTDEAFF. As DNA, the CDR3 is TGCAGCGTTGAAGAGGGGACAGATGAAGCTTTCTTT.

In its sample, this clone was seen once. The chain couples TRBV7-3 to TRBJ2-7; D may be TRBD1 or TRBD2 (5 bases each). With 5 bases removed from V and 6 bases from J, the gap between germline ends came to 17 bases. Germline V gene sequence: CDR1 SGHTA, CDR2 FQGTGA. CDR3 length: 14 residues. CDR3 bases: TGTGCCAGCAGCCCGGGACCCACCCCATCCGAGCAGTACTTC. It encodes CASSPGPTPSEQYF.

The chain is built from TRBV6-5 and TRBJ2-5; 12 nucleotides match TRBD2. This CDR3 comprises 15 residues. Germline V CDR1 and CDR2: MNHEY, SVGAGI. V gave up 10 bases and J gave up 4 bases; unmatched junction bases: 10. CDR3 bases: TGTGCCACCCAAACGGGACTAGCGGGCGCAGAGACCCAGTACTTC. It specifies CATQTGLAGAETQYF.

The V and J genes are TRBV7-3 and TRBJ1-5; D ambiguous. Trimming pared 1 base from V and 0 bases from J, leaving 10 bases between. CDR1 and CDR2 from the germline V gene are SGHTA and FQGTGA. The CDR3 length is 16 residues. CDR3 sequence (DNA): TGTGCCAGCAGCTTAATTCGACTGTGTAGCAATCAGCCCCAGCATTTT. This encodes CASSLIRLCSNQPQHF.

This chain connects TRBV19 to TRBJ2-1, with 11 bases identical to TRBD2. The J segment lost 8 bases and the V segment lost 7 bases, leaving 4 bases of the junction unmatched. The germline V gene has CDR1 LNHDA and CDR2 SQIVND (reference sequence). This CDR3 is 13 amino acids long. This CDR3 reads CASTLAGGHEQFF. CDR3 DNA: TGTGCCAGTACTCTAGCGGGAGGTCATGAGCAGTTCTTC.